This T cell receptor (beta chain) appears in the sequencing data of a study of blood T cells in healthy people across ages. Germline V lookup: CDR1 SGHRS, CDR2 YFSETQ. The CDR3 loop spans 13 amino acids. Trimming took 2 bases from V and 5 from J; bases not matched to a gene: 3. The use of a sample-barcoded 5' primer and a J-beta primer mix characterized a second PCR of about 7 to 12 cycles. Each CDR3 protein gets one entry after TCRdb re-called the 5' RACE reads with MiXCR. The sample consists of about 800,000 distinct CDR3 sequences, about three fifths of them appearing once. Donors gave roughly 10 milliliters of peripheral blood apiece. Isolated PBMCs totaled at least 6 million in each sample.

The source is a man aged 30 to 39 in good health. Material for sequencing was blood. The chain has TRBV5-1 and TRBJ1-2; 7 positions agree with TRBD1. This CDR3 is CASSFGTAYGYTF. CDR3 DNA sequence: TGCGCCAGCAGCTTTGGGACAGCGTATGGCTACACCTTC.